Each of the 2 T cell receptor beta chains below was sequenced from the same sample in a study of regulatory T cells in long-lasting Graves disease. Time point meaning: newly diagnosed GD, antithyroid drugs for less than 3 months. The TCR library was prepared using RNA isolated from PBMCs. iRepertoire HTBI primers and Arm-PCR of CDR3 regions built TCR beta libraries. TCRdb itself ran the multiplex PCR reads through MiXCR, one entry per CDR3 protein. The sample lists 250,000 to 300,000 distinct CDR3 sequences, about 17% occurring once. This sample also appeared in a second study, on T cells in Graves' hyperthyroidism and ophthalmopathy.

Sample: peripheral blood mononuclear cells (PBMCs), taken at new diagnosis, from a patient treated with antithyroid drugs. These receptors all come from a woman aged 25-40 years with Graves disease.

This chain links TRBV19 with TRBJ2-7; D not certain. The germline V gene has CDR1 LNHDA and CDR2 SQIVND (reference sequence). Trimming cost V 1 base and J 3 bases, with 13 bases left between them. The CDR3 has 15 amino acids. The CDR3 region is CASSIGPQGYYEQYF. Here the CDR3 DNA reads TGTGCCAGTAGTATAGGCCCTCAAGGCTACTACGAGCAGTACTTC.

This clonotype was detected many times. In DNA form, the CDR3 reads TGCAGCGCTATGGACAGATCGAACACTGAAGCTTTCTTT. It encodes CSAMDRSNTEAFF. This chain uses TRBV29-1 with TRBJ1-1, with TRBD1 as a possible D gene (6 bases). The CDR3 runs to 13 residues. Germline lookup yields CDR1 SQVTM and CDR2 ANQGSEA. Deletions cut 7 bases from V and 1 base from J, with 13 bases between. The full variable domain, in which reference TRBV29-1 and TRBJ1-1 provide the parts outside the CDR3, is SAVISQKPSRDICQRGTSLTIQCQVDSQVTMMFWYRQQPGQSLTLIATANQGSEATYESGFVIDKFPISRPNLTFSTLTVSNMSPEDSSIYLCSAMDRSNTEAFFGQGTRLTVV.